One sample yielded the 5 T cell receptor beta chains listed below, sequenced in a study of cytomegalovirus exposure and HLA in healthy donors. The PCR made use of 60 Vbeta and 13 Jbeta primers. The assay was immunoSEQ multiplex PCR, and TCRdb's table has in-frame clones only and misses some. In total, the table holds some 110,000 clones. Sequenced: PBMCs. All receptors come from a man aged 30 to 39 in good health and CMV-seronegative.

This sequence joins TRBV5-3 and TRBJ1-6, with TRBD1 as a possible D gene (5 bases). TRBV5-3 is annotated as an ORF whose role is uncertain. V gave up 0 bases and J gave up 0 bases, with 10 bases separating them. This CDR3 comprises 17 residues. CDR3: CARSLDRISSYNSPLHF. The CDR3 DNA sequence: TGTGCCAGAAGCTTGGACAGGATTAGCTCCTATAATTCACCCCTCCACTTT.

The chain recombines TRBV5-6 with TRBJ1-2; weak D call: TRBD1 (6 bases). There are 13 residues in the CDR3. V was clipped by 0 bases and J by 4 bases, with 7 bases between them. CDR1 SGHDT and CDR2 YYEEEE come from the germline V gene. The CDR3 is CASSLVDSYGYTF. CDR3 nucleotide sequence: TGTGCCAGCAGCTTGGTGGACAGCTATGGCTACACCTTC. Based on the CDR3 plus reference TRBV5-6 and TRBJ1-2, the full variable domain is DAGVTQSPTHLIKTRGQQVTLRCSPKSGHDTVSWYQQALGQGPQFIFQYYEEEERQRGNFPDRFSGHQFPNYSSELNVNALLLGDSALYLCASSLVDSYGYTFGSGTRLTVV.

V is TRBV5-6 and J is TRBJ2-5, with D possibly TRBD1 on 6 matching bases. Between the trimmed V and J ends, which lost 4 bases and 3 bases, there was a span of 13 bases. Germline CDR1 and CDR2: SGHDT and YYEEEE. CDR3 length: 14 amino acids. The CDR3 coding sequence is TGTGCCAGCAGCACACAGGGAATCGAAGAGACCCAGTACTTC. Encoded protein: CASSTQGIEETQYF.

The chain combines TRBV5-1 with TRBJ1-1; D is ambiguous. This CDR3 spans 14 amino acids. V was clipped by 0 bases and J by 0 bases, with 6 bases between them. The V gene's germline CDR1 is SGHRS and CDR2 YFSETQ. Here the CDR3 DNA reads TGCGCCAGCAGCTTGGACAGATTGAACACTGAAGCTTTCTTT. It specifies CASSLDRLNTEAFF.

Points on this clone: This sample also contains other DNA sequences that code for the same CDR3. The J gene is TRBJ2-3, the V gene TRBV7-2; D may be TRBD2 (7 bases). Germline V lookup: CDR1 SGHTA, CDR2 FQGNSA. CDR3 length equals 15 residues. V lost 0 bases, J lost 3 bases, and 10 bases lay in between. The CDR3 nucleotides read TGTGCCAGCAGCTTAGCGGGGGGGCCGACAGATACGCAGTATTTT. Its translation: CASSLAGGPTDTQYF.